This TCR beta chain was found in a study of blood T cell repertoires in COVID-19. Study-wide background: Collection of acute and convalescent COVID-19 samples took place in the United States, Italy and Spain. In each case, the material was cDNA or gDNA derived from T cells, B-cell-depleted T cells, or PBMCs.

The CDR3 spans 14 residues. Trimming removed 0 bases from V and 4 bases from J, with 7 bases in between. Germline V gives CDR1 SGDLS, CDR2 YYNGEE. Authors' data handling: Amplified reference gene primers provided the basis for estimating nucleated cell counts. Method: immunoSEQ multiplex PCR; TCRdb's copy keeps in-frame clones and lacks some. The V and J calls and clone size were taken over from that table, and D and trimming were inferred from the DNA. This sample has roughly 170,000 clones, with approximately 86% found just once. The chain has TRBV9 and TRBJ1-4, with D unclear. The TCR sequence derives from a man aged 40-50 years with active or convalescent COVID-19. The sequenced material came from peripheral blood. The CDR3 DNA reads TGTGCCAGCAGCGTAGGAGCCTATAATGAAAAACTGTTTTTT. Amino acid sequence: CASSVGAYNEKLFF.